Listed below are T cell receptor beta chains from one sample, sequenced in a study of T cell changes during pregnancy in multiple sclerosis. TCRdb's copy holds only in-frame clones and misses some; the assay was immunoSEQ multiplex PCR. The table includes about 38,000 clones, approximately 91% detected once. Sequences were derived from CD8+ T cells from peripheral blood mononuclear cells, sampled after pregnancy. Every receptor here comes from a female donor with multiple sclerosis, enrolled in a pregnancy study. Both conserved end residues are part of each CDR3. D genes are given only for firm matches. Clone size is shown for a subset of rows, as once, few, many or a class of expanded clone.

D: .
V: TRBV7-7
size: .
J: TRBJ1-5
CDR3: CASSPSDCHSNQPQHF
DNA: TGTGCCAGCAGCCCATCAGACTGCCATAGCAATCAGCCCCAGCATTTT

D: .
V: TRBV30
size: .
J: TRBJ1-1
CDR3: CAWSIEWYTEAFF
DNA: TGTGCCTGGAGCATTGAGTGGTACACTGAAGCTTTCTTT

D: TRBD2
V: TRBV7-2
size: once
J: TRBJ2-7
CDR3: CASSLGTSTEQYF
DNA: TGTGCCAGCAGCTTAGGGACTAGCACCGAGCAGTACTTC

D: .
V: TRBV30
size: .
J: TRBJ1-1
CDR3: CAWSVREAFF
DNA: TGTGCCTGGAGTGTACGGGAAGCTTTCTTT

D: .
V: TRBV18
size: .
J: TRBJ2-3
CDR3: CASSPPPIPRTEAIDTQYF
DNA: TGTGCCAGCTCACCGCCCCCTATTCCCCGGACAGAAGCAATAGATACGCAGTATTTT

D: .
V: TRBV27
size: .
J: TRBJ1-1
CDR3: CASSLGRNTEAFF
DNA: TGTGCCAGCAGTTTGGGGAGAAACACTGAAGCTTTCTTT

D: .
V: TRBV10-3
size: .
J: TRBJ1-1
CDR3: CAISESLWRTEAFF
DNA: TGTGCCATCAGTGAGTCCCTTTGGAGAACTGAAGCTTTCTTT

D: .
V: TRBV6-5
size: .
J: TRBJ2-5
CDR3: CATELISGFGETQYF
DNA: TGTGCCACCGAACTAATCTCAGGGTTCGGGGAGACCCAGTACTTC

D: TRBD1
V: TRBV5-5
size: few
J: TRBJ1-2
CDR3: CASSRDSPFYGYTF
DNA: TGTGCCAGCAGCCGGGACAGTCCTTTCTATGGCTACACCTTC

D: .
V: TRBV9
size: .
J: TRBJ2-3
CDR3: CASSVAGRVKDTQYF
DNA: TGTGCCAGCAGCGTAGCTGGCAGGGTAAAAGATACGCAGTATTTT

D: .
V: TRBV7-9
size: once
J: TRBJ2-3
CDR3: CASTYPTPRDTQYF
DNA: TGTGCCAGCACCTACCCGACTCCCCGGGATACGCAGTATTTT

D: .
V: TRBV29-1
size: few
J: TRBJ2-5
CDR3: CSVESLGTQYF
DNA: TGCAGCGTTGAGAGCCTTGGGACCCAGTACTTC

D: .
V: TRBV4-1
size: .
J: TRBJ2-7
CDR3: CASSLLILASYEQYF
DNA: TGCGCCAGCAGCCTCCTGATCCTAGCCTCCTACGAGCAGTACTTC

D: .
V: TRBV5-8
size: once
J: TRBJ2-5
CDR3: CASSLFSQETQYF
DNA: TGTGCCAGCAGCTTGTTCAGCCAAGAGACCCAGTACTTC

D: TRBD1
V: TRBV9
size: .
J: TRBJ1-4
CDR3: CASSGDRGRDEKLFF
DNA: TGTGCCAGCAGCGGGGACAGGGGGCGGGATGAAAAACTGTTTTTT

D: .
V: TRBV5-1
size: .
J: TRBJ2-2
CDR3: CASSPGASNTGELFF
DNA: TGCGCCAGCAGCCCAGGGGCGTCGAACACCGGGGAGCTGTTTTTT

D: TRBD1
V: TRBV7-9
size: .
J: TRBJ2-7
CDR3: CASSLEGTGYEQYF
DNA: TGTGCCAGCAGCTTAGAAGGGACAGGGTACGAGCAGTACTTC

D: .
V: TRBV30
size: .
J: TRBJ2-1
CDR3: CAWSLGHEQFF
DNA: TGTGCCTGGAGCCTAGGCCATGAGCAGTTCTTC

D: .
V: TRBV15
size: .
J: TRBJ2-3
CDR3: CATSGGASSTDTQYF
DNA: TGTGCCACCAGCGGGGGCGCCTCTAGCACAGATACGCAGTATTTT

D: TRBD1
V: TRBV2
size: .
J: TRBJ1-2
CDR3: CASSSTFGTAPNYGYTF
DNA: TGTGCCAGCAGTTCAACCTTTGGGACAGCACCTAACTATGGCTACACCTTC

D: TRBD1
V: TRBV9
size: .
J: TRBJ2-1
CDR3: CASTAGGSKYYNEQFF
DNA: TGTGCCAGCACGGCAGGGGGCTCTAAATACTACAATGAGCAGTTCTTC

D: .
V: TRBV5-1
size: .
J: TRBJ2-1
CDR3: CASSSTSGQPYNEQFF
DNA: TGCGCCAGCAGCTCTACAAGTGGACAGCCCTACAATGAGCAGTTCTTC

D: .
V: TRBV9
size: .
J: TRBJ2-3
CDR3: CASSVNLASTTDTQYF
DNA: TGTGCCAGCAGCGTTAACCTAGCGTCCACCACAGATACGCAGTATTTT

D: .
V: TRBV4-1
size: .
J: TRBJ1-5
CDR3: CASSQDNYNQPQHF
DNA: TGCGCCAGCAGCCAAGACAACTACAATCAGCCCCAGCATTTT

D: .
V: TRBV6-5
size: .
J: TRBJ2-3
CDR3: CASSWGSASDTQYF
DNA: TGTGCCAGCAGTTGGGGCAGCGCCTCGGATACGCAGTATTTT

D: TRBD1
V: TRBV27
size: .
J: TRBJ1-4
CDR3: CASSPRDSSKLFF
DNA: TGTGCCAGCAGTCCCCGGGACAGCTCGAAACTGTTTTTT

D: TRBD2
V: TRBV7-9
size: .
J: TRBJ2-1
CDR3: CASSSLAGSEQFF
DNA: TGTGCCAGCAGCTCCCTAGCGGGGTCTGAGCAGTTCTTC

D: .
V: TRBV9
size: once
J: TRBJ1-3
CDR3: CASSVREAGNTIYF
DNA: TGTGCCAGCAGCGTGAGGGAGGCGGGAAACACCATATATTTT

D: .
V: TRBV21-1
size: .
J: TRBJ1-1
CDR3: CASSVWTGGETEAFF
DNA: TGTGCCAGCAGCGTCTGGACAGGGGGGGAGACTGAAGCTTTCTTT

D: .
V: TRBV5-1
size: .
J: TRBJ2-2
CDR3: CASSSSGELFF
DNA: TGCGCCAGCAGCTCATCCGGGGAGCTGTTTTTT

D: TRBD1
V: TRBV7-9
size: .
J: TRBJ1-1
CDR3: CASREDRGNTEAFF
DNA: TGTGCCAGCAGAGAGGACAGGGGTAACACTGAAGCTTTCTTT

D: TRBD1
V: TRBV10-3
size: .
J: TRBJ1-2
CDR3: CAIRADRGIYGYTF
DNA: TGTGCCATCCGGGCCGACAGGGGAATCTATGGCTACACCTTC

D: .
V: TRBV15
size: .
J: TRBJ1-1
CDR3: CATSSLAGSEAFF
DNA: TGTGCCACCAGCAGCCTAGCGGGTAGTGAAGCTTTCTTT

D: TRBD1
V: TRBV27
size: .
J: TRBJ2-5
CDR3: CASSSDRGPRTQYF
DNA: TGTGCCAGCAGTTCGGACAGGGGGCCGCGGACCCAGTACTTC

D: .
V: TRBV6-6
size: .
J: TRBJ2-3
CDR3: CASINQFRLDTQYF
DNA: TGTGCCAGCATCAACCAGTTTCGACTAGATACGCAGTATTTT

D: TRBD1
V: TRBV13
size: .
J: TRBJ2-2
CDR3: CASSSFDRGLAGELFF
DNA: TGTGCCAGCAGCTCATTCGACAGGGGTTTGGCCGGGGAGCTGTTTTTT

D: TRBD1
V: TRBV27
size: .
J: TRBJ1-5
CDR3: CASSSDRGGNQPQHF
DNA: TGTGCCAGCAGTTCGGACAGGGGTGGCAATCAGCCCCAGCATTTT

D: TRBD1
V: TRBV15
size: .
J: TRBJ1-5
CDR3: CATSRSGDRDQPQHF
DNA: TGTGCCACCAGCAGGTCAGGGGACAGGGATCAGCCCCAGCATTTT

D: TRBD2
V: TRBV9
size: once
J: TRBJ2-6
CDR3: CASSVGGTGANVLTF
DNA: TGTGCCAGCAGCGTCGGGGGGACTGGGGCCAACGTCCTGACTTTC

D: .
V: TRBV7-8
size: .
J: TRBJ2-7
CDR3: CASSPPGSPNSYEQYF
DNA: TGTGCCAGCAGCCCGCCGGGGAGCCCTAATTCCTACGAGCAGTACTTC

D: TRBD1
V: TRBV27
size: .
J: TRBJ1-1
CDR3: CASSFRHRGPMNTEAFF
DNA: TGTGCCAGCAGTTTCCGCCACAGGGGACCTATGAACACTGAAGCTTTCTTT

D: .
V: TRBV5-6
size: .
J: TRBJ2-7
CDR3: CASSSGTESYEQYF
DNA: TGTGCCAGCAGCTCCGGTACAGAATCCTACGAGCAGTACTTC

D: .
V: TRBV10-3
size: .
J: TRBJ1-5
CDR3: CAISGQGGNQPQHF
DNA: TGTGCCATCAGTGGGCAAGGAGGGAATCAGCCCCAGCATTTT

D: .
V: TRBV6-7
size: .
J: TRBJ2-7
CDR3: CASSYSPKDRDISYEQYF
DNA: TGTGCCAGCAGTTACTCCCCCAAAGACCGGGACATATCCTACGAGCAGTACTTC

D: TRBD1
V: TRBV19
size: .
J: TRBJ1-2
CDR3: CASSHGTVAVYGYTF
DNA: TGTGCCAGTAGCCACGGGACAGTGGCGGTCTATGGCTACACCTTC

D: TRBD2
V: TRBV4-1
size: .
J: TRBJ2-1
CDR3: CASSQDEAGGVYNEQFF
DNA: TGCGCCAGCAGCCAAGACGAAGCGGGAGGGGTCTACAATGAGCAGTTCTTC

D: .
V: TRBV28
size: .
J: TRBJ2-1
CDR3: CASSWGVTALHNEQFF
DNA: TGTGCCAGCAGTTGGGGCGTGACCGCGCTCCACAATGAGCAGTTCTTC

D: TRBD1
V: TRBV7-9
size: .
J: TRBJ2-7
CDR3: CASTPGQLLGGQYF
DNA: TGTGCCAGCACGCCGGGACAGCTCCTAGGGGGGCAGTACTTC

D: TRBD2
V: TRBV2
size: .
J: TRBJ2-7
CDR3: CAILTRLAVSYEQYF
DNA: TGTGCCATCTTGACTCGGCTAGCGGTATCCTACGAGCAGTACTTC

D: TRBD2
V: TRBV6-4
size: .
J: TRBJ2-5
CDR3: CASSDSRGETQYF
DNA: TGTGCCAGCAGTGACTCGCGGGGGGAGACCCAGTACTTC

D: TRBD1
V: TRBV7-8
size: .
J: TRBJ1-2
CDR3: CASSLAAPGQGNGYTF
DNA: TGTGCCAGCAGCTTAGCGGCTCCGGGACAGGGTAATGGCTACACCTTC

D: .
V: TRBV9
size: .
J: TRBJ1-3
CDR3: CASSVDFGNTIYF
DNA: TGTGCCAGCAGCGTAGACTTTGGAAACACCATATATTTT

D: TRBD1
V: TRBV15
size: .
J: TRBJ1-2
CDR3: CATSQMGQDGYTF
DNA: TGTGCCACCAGTCAGATGGGACAGGATGGCTACACCTTC